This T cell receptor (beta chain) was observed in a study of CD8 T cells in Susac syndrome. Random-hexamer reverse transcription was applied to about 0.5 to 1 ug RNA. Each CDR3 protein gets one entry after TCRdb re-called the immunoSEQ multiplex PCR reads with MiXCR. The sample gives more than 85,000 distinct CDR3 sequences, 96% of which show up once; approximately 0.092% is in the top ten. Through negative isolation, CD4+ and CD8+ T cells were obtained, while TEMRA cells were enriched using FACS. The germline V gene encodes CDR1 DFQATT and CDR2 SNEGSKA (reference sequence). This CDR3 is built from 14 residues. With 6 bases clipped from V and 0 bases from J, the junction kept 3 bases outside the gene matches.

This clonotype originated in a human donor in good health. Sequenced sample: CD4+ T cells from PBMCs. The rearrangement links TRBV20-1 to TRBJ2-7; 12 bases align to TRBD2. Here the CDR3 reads CSATTSGGSYEQYF. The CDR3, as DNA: TGCAGTGCGACGACTAGCGGGGGCTCCTACGAGCAGTACTTC.